This T cell receptor (beta chain) was sequenced in a study of shared clonotypes between healthy human individuals. About the research overall: Per donor, three plates held CD4 naive cells, three held CD4 memory, two held CD8 naive and one held CD8 memory. The study, taken as a whole, reports: Non-shared clonotypes had lower generation probabilities than those shared by all four donors. Only blood was sampled; tissue repertoires likely differ.

As regards this clone: Antigen specificity is unknown.

Sequencing used immunoSEQ multiplex PCR; TCRdb keeps in-frame clones, though not all of them. The table has about 180,000 clones, 90% to 95% seen once. The CDR3 runs 16 residues. Germline-derived CDR1 and CDR2 are KGHSH and LQKENI. The source material was naive CD4+ T cells sorted from blood. The sample's subset: CD45RA+ positively selected. The clonotype comes from a woman aged 25 to 39 in good health. The chain combines TRBV18 with TRBJ2-5; 7 nucleotides line up with TRBD1. The tail of the sequence fits TRBJ2-7 better, so the J call may be wrong. The CDR3 is CASSPQPGQKVYEQYF. The CDR3, as DNA: TGTGCCAGCTCACCGCAACCGGGACAGAAAGTCTACGAGCAGTACTTC.